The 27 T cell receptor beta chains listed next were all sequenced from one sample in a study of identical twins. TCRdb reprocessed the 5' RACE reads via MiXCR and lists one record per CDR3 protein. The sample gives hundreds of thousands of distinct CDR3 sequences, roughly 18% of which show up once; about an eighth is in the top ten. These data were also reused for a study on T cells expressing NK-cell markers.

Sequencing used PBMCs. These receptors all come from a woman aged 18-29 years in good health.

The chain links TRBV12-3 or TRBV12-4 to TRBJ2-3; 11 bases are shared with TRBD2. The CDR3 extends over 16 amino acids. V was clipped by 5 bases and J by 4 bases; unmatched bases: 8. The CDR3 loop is CASSENLSGGADTQYF. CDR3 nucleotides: TGTGCCAGCAGTGAGAACCTTAGCGGGGGGGCAGATACGCAGTATTTT.

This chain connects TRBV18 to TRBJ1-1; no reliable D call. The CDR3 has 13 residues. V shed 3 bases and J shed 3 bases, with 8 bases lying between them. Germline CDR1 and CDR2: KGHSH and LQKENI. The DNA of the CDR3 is TGTGCCAGCTCACCGTCCGGATACACTGAAGCTTTCTTT. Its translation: CASSPSGYTEAFF.

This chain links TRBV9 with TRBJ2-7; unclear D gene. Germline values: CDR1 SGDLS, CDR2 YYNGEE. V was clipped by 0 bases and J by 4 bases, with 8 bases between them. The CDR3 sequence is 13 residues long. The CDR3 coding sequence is TGTGCCAGCAGCGTAGGTCGGCCGTACGAGCAGTACTTC. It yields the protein CASSVGRPYEQYF.

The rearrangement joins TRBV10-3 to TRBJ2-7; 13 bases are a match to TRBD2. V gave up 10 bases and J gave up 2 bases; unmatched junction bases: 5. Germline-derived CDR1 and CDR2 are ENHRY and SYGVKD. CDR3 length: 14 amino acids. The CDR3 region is CATMTSGGTYEQYF. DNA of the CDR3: TGTGCCACCATGACTAGCGGGGGGACCTACGAGCAGTACTTC.

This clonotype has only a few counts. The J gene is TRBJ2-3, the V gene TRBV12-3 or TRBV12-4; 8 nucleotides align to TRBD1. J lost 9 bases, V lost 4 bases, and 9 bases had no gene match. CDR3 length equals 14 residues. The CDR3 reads CASSYLLQGVTQYF. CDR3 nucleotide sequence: TGTGCCAGCAGTTATCTCTTACAGGGGGTAACGCAGTATTTT.

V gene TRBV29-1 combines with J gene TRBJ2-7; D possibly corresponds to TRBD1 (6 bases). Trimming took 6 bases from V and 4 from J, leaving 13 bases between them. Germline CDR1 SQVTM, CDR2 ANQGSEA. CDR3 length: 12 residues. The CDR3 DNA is TGCAGCGTGCTGACCCAGGGGTACGAGCAGTACTTC. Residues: CSVLTQGYEQYF.

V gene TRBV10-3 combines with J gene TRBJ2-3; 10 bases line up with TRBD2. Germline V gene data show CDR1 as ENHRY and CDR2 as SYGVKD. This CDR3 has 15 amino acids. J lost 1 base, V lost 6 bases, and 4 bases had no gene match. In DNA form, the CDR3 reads TGTGCCATCAGGATGGGGACTAGCGGCACAGATACGCAGTATTTT. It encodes CAIRMGTSGTDTQYF.

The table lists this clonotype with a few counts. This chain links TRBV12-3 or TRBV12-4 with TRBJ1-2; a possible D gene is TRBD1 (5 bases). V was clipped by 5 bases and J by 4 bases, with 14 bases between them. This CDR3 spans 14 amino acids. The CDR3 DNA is TGTGCCAGCAGTCCGGGTGACAGCCTCTATGGCTACACCTTC. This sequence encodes CASSPGDSLYGYTF.

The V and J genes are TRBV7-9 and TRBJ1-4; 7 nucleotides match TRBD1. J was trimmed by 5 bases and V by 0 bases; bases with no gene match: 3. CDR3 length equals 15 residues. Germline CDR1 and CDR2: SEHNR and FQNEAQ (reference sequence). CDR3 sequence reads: CASSLASRGNEKLFF. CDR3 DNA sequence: TGTGCCAGCAGCTTAGCGTCCAGGGGGAATGAAAAACTGTTTTTT.

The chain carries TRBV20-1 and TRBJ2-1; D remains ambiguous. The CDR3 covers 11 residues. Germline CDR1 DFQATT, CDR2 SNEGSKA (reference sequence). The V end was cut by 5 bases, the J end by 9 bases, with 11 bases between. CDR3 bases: TGCAGTGCTTCCGGTCCAGGTGAGCAGTTCTTC. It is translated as CSASGPGEQFF.

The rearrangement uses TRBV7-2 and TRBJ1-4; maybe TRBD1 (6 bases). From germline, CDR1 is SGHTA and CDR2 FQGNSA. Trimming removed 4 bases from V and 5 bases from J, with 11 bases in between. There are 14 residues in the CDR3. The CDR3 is CASSSTGINEKLFF. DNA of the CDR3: TGTGCCAGCAGCTCTACAGGGATAAATGAAAAACTGTTTTTT. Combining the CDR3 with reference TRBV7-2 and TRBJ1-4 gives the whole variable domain GAGVSQSPSNKVTEKGKDVELRCDPISGHTALYWYRQSLGQGLEFLIYFQGNSAPDKSGLPSDRFSAERTGGSVSTLTIQRTQQEDSAVYLCASSSTGINEKLFFGSGTQLSVL.

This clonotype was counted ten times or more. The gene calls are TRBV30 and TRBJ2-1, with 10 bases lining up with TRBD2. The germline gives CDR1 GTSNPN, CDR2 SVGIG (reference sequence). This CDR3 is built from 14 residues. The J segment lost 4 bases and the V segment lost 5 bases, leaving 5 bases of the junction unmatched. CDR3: CAWAGLAAYNEQFF. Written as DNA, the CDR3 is TGTGCCTGGGCTGGACTAGCGGCGTACAATGAGCAGTTCTTC. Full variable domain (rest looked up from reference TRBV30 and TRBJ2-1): SQTIHQWPATLVQPVGSPLSLECTVEGTSNPNLYWYRQAAGRGLQLLFYSVGIGQISSEVPQNLSASRPQDRQFILSSKKLLLSDSGFYLCAWAGLAAYNEQFFGPGTRLTVL.

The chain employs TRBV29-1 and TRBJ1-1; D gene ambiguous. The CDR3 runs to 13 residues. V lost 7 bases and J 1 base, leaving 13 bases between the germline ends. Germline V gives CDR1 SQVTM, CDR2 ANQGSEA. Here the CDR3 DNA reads TGCAGCGGTAGATTGGCAGCGAACACTGAAGCTTTCTTT. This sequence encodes CSGRLAANTEAFF. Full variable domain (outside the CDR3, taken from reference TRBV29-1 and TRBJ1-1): SAVISQKPSRDICQRGTSLTIQCQVDSQVTMMFWYRQQPGQSLTLIATANQGSEATYESGFVIDKFPISRPNLTFSTLTVSNMSPEDSSIYLCSGRLAANTEAFFGQGTRLTVV.

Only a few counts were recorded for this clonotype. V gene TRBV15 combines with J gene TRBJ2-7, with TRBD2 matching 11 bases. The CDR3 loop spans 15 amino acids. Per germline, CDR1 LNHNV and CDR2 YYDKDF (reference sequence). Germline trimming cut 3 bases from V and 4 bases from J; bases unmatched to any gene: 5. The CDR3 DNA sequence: TGTGCCACCAGCAGTCCGGGACTAGCGGTTTACGAGCAGTACTTC. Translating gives CATSSPGLAVYEQYF.

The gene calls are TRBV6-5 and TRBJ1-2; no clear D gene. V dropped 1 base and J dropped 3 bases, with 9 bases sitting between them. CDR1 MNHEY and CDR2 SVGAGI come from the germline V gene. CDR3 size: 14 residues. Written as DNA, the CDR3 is TGTGCCAGCAGTTACTTGGATGGCCACTATGGCTACACCTTC. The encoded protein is CASSYLDGHYGYTF.

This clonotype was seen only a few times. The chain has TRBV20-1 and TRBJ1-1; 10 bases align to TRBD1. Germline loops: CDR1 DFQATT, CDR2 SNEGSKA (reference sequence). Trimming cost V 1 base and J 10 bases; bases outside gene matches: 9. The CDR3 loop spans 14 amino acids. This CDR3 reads CSARGQGAGSRAFF. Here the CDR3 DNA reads TGCAGTGCTAGAGGACAGGGGGCTGGGTCTCGAGCTTTCTTT.

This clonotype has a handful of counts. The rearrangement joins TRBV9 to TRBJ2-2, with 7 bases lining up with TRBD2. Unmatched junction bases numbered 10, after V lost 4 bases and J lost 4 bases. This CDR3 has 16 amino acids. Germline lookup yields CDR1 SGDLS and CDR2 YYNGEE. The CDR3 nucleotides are TGTGCCAGCAGCCCCATGGGCGGGGGACCCACCGGGGAGCTGTTTTTT. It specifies CASSPMGGGPTGELFF.

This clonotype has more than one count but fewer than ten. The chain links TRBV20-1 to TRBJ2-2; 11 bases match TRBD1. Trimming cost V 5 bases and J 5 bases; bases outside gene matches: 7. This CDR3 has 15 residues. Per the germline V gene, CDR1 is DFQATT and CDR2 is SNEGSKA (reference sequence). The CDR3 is CSAATGTGGTGELFF. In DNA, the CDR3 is TGCAGTGCTGCCACCGGGACAGGGGGAACCGGGGAGCTGTTTTTT.

CDR3 residues: CASSMVGTGSPLGELFF. For the CDR3, the DNA is TGTGCCAGCAGCATGGTCGGGACAGGTTCCCCATTGGGGGAGCTGTTTTTT. The rearrangement uses TRBV5-5 and TRBJ2-2, with 8 bases that match TRBD1. J gave up 8 bases and V 4 bases, and 16 bases lay outside the gene matches. Germline-derived CDR1 and CDR2 are SGHKS and YYEKEE (reference sequence). The CDR3 has 17 amino acids.

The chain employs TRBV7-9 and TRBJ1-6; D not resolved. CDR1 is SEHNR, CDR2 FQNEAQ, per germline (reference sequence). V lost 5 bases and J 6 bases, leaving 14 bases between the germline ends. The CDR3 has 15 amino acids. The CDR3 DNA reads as TGTGCCAGCAGCCCCGGACGGGGTGCTAATTCACCCCTCCACTTT. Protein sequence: CASSPGRGANSPLHF.

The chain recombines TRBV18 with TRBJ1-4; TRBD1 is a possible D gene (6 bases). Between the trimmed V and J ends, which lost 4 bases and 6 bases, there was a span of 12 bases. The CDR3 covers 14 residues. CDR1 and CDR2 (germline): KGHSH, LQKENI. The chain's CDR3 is CASSRGTWDEKLFF. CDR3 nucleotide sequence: TGTGCCAGCTCACGAGGGACATGGGATGAAAAACTGTTTTTT.

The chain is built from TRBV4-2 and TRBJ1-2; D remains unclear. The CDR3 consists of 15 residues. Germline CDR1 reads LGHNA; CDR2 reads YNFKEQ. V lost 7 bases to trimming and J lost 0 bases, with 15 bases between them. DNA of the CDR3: TGTGCCAGCATGGGAGAGGCTTCAGCTAACTATGGCTACACCTTC. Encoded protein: CASMGEASANYGYTF.

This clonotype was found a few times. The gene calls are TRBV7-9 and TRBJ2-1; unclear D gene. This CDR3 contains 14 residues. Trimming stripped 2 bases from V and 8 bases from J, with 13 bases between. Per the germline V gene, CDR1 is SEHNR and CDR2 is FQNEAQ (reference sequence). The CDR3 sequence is CASSLKSLDHEQFF. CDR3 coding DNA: TGTGCCAGCAGCTTAAAATCGCTGGACCATGAGCAGTTCTTC.

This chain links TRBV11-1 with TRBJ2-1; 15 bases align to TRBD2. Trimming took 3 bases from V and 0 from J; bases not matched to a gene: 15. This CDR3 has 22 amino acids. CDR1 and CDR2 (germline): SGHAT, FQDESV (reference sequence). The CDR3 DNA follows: TGTGCCAGCAGCTTCCGCTACCCGGGACTAGCGGGAGGCCGATCCTCCTACAATGAGCAGTTCTTC. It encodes CASSFRYPGLAGGRSSYNEQFF.

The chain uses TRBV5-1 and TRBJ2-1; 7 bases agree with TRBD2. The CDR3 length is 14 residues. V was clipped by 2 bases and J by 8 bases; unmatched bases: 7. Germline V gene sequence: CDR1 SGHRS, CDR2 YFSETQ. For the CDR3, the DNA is TGCGCCAGCAGCTTCAAGCGGGAAGGCGATGAGCAGTTCTTC. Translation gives CASSFKREGDEQFF.

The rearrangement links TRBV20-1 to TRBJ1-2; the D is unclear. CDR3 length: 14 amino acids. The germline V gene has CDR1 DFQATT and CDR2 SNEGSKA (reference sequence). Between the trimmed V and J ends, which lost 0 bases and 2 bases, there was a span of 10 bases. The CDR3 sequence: CSARDRKGNYGYTF. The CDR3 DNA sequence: TGCAGTGCTAGAGATAGGAAGGGAAACTATGGCTACACCTTC.

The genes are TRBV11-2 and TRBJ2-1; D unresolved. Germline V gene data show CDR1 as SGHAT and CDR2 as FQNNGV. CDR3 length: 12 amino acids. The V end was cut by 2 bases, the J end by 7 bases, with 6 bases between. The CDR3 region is CASSLIENEQFF. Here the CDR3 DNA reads TGTGCCAGCAGCTTAATTGAAAATGAGCAGTTCTTC.